Detailed here is one TCR beta chain. The assay was immunoSEQ multiplex PCR, and TCRdb's table has in-frame clones only and misses some. In the table there are more than 95,000 clones, 80% to 95% of which are singletons. This sample is part of a study of T cell changes during pregnancy in multiple sclerosis. The CDR3 totals 16 residues. Trimming removed 4 bases from V and 5 bases from J; junction bases left unmatched: 11. CDR1 is SGHVS and CDR2 is FNYEAQ in the germline V gene. The source of this sequence is a female donor with multiple sclerosis, enrolled in a pregnancy study. This sample comprised peripheral blood, obtained after pregnancy. The rearrangement links TRBV7-6 to TRBJ2-1, with TRBD1 matching over 7 bases. CDR3 coding DNA: TGTGCCAGCAGCTATCAACAGGGGATGGGTAACAATGAGCAGTTCTTC. Translated, it gives CASSYQQGMGNNEQFF. The whole variable domain, filled in from reference TRBV7-6 and TRBJ2-1, reads GAGVSQSPRYKVTKRGQDVALRCDPISGHVSLYWYRQALGQGPEFLTYFNYEAQQDKSGLPNDRFSAERPEGSISTLTIQRTEQRDSAMYRCASSYQQGMGNNEQFFGPGTRLTVL.